This entry lists 24 T cell receptor beta chains sequenced from one sample in a study of tumor and adjacent non-tumor tissue in lung cancer. The library came from three nested PCR rounds adapted from ARM-PCR protocols. MiXCR, run by TCRdb on the multiplex PCR reads, gives a single entry per CDR3 protein. Here the sample spans some 93,000 distinct CDR3 sequences, about 67% being singletons. RNA was extracted from bulk tissue without any cell sorting. The sample was lung tumor tissue. These receptors all stem from a man in his sixties with non-small cell lung cancer.

A remark on this clonotype: Germline is not matched at one junction end, which may reflect a read error. The chain uses TRBV6-2 or TRBV6-3 and TRBJ2-7; possible D gene TRBD1, 5 bases. The CDR3 loop spans 14 amino acids. Germline assignment: CDR1 MNHEY and CDR2 SVGEGT. In DNA form, the CDR3 reads TGTGCCAACAGCGAGGACATCCCAATACGTGAGCGGTACTTC. Translated, it gives CANSEDIPIRERYF.

This clonotype was detected many times. The genes are TRBV29-1 and TRBJ1-2; D ambiguous. Trimming shortened V by 1 base and J by 6 bases, and 12 bases separated the two germline ends. The CDR3 loop spans 13 amino acids. Germline values: CDR1 SQVTM, CDR2 ANQGSEA. CDR3 nucleotide sequence: TGCAGCGTTGAAGTTAGGTCGACCCATGGCTACACCTTC. Translated, it gives CSVEVRSTHGYTF.

This clonotype was counted between two and nine times. Since a much larger clone is just one base distant, this may be a read error. This chain joins TRBV6-2 or TRBV6-3 and TRBJ1-2, with 8 bases aligning to TRBD1. The CDR3 loop spans 14 amino acids. V dropped 6 bases and J dropped 7; count of bases not matched to a gene: 10. Germline V gene lookup returns CDR1 MNHEY and CDR2 SVGEGT. The CDR3 protein is CASRVEDREAGYTF. In nucleotides, the CDR3 is TGTGCCAGCAGAGTCGAGGACAGGGAGGCTGGCTACACCTTC.

The V call is TRBV5-1, the J call TRBJ2-7; 9 bases are shared with TRBD1. Trimming at V came to 3 bases and at J to 3 bases, leaving 7 bases not matched to a gene. Germline values: CDR1 SGHRS, CDR2 YFSETQ. The CDR3 loop spans 15 amino acids. Here the CDR3 reads CASSSSGTGLYEQYF. In DNA, the CDR3 is TGCGCCAGCAGCTCATCCGGGACAGGGCTCTACGAGCAGTACTTC.

The rearrangement joins TRBV10-2 to TRBJ1-1; a weak D match, TRBD1 (5 bases). CDR1 and CDR2 (germline): WSHSY, SAAADI. The CDR3 runs to 15 residues. Deletions cut 2 bases from V and 4 bases from J, with 14 bases between. This CDR3 reads CASSERGAGSTEAFF. In DNA form, the CDR3 reads TGCGCCAGCAGTGAGCGGGGCGCCGGCTCCACTGAAGCTTTCTTT.

This clonotype was found many times. The chain employs TRBV6-1 and TRBJ1-1, with D tentatively TRBD1 (5 bases). CDR1 MNHNS and CDR2 SASEGT come from the germline V gene. CDR3 length: 17 residues. The V end was cut by 4 bases, the J end by 0 bases, with 18 bases between. The CDR3 spells CASSVDGGVWVNTEAFF. The CDR3, as DNA: TGTGCCAGCAGTGTGGACGGAGGGGTTTGGGTGAACACTGAAGCTTTCTTT.

Concerning this clonotype: A single base separates this from a much larger clone, so it may be a read error. The chain joins TRBV7-9 to TRBJ1-2; maybe TRBD1 (5 bases). This CDR3 has 13 residues. CDR1 SEHNR and CDR2 FQNEAQ come from the germline V gene (reference sequence). DNA for the CDR3: TGTACCAGCAGCGAACAGGAAAAGGGAGGCTACACCTTC. Protein product: CTSSEQEKGGYTF.

This clonotype was found once. One junction end does not reproduce the germline sequence, and a read error may be involved. The genes are TRBV14 and TRBJ1-5, with D possibly TRBD1 on 6 matching bases. The length of the CDR3 is 19 residues. The germline V gene encodes CDR1 SGHDN and CDR2 FVKESK. The CDR3 bases are TGTGCCAGCAGCCAAGTAGGACAGCGCCCACGAATTAGCAATCAGCCCCGGCATTTT. Its translation is CASSQVGQRPRISNQPRHF.

The V call is TRBV10-1, the J call TRBJ2-3; 7 bases align to TRBD2. Trimming took 6 bases from V and 3 from J; bases not matched to a gene: 9. From germline, CDR1 is WNHNN and CDR2 SYGVQD (reference sequence). This CDR3 has 15 amino acids. The CDR3 nucleotides read TGCGCCAGCAGCGAGACGGACGGGGGGACAGATACGCAGTATTTT. It translates to CASSETDGGTDTQYF.

As concerns this clonotype: A read error may account for a junction end that differs from germline. The rearrangement uses TRBV28 and TRBJ2-3, with D perhaps matching TRBD1 (6 bases). CDR1 is MDHEN and CDR2 is SYDVKM in the germline V gene. CDR3 length equals 15 residues. The chain's CDR3 is CTSEPLERDTDAQYF. As DNA, the CDR3 is TGTACCAGCGAACCCCTAGAGAGGGACACAGATGCGCAGTATTTT.

A word on this clonotype: A clone one base away is much larger, so this may be a read error. Because the CDR3 is missing its conserved closing phenylalanine or tryptophan, this is likely a read error. The chain links TRBV28 to TRBJ1-4; D perhaps matches TRBD1 (6 bases). CDR1 is MDHEN and CDR2 is SYDVKM in the germline V gene. Trimming took 5 bases from V and 0 from J, leaving 16 bases between them. This CDR3 is built from 17 residues. CDR3 sequence (DNA): TGTGCCAGCAGTCCCGGGACACCTGGAGCAACTAATGAAAAACTGTTTTCT. It is translated as CASSPGTPGATNEKLFS.

Notes on this clonotype: At one boundary the junction diverges from the germline segment, which might be a read error. V gene TRBV4-1 combines with J gene TRBJ1-5, with unresolved D. This CDR3 spans 16 amino acids. Germline CDR1 MGHRA, CDR2 YSYEKL. The CDR3 reads CASSQDLVGSNQPRHF. CDR3 sequence (DNA): TGCGCCAGCAGCCAAGATCTTGTGGGGAGCAATCAACCCCGGCATTTT.

Worth noting for this clonotype: Being one base from a much bigger clone, this may be a read error. The CDR3 carries no conserved terminal phenylalanine or tryptophan, so it likely arises from a read error. This chain joins TRBV11-3 and TRBJ1-3; no firm D call. CDR1 is SGHNT, CDR2 YENEEA, per germline. V was pared by 3 bases and J by 7 bases, with 10 bases between. This CDR3 region has 13 residues. This CDR3 reads CASSLTLRNTIYL. CDR3 bases: TGTGCCAGCAGCTTGACGTTGCGGAACACCATATATCTT.

The rearrangement uses TRBV5-6 and TRBJ1-4; D might be TRBD1 (6 bases). Per germline, CDR1 SGHDT and CDR2 YYEEEE. The CDR3 is 15 amino acids. The CDR3 loop reads CVNSPSQGMDEKLFF. CDR3 coding DNA: TGTGTCAACAGCCCCTCCCAGGGGATGGATGAAAAACTGTTTTTT.

This clonotype was observed many times. CDR3 nucleotide sequence: TGTGCCATCCCGACAGGATCCACAGATACGCAGTATTTT. It is translated as CAIPTGSTDTQYF. V is TRBV7-9 and J is TRBJ2-3, with a possible D match to TRBD1 (6 bases). The CDR3 has 13 residues. V gave up 10 bases and J gave up 2 bases, with 13 bases separating them. Germline CDR1 is SEHNR and CDR2 is FQNEAQ (reference sequence).

This clonotype has a count of ten or more. The CDR3 nucleotides are TGTGCCAGCAGCAACAGGGGCACAGATACGCAGTATTTT. It codes for CASSNRGTDTQYF. The chain recombines TRBV5-6 with TRBJ2-3, with a weak D call TRBD1 (6 bases). V lost 4 bases and J lost 1, with 7 bases in between. CDR3 length: 13 amino acids. Germline values: CDR1 SGHDT, CDR2 YYEEEE.

Worth noting for this clonotype: One end of the junction varies from germline; a read error may be responsible. The chain joins TRBV4-3 to TRBJ2-2; TRBD2 matches at 9 bases. Germline assignment: CDR1 LGHNA and CDR2 YSLEER. The CDR3 is 16 residues long. The CDR3 protein is CASSRETSGPTWELFF. CDR3 DNA: TGCGCCAGCAGCCGAGAGACTAGCGGCCCCACCTGGGAGCTGTTTTTT.

The rearrangement links TRBV6-5 to TRBJ2-7, with 10 positions matching TRBD2. The V gene's germline CDR1 is MNHEY and CDR2 SVGAGI. CDR3 size: 14 residues. V dropped 7 bases and J dropped 10; count of bases not matched to a gene: 13. The DNA of the CDR3 is TGTGCCAGCACCCCTCTAGCGGGAGTACGGCAACAGTACTTC. It specifies CASTPLAGVRQQYF.

For this clonotype: The junction differs from germline at one of its ends, possibly a read error. The V and J genes are TRBV12-3 or TRBV12-4 and TRBJ2-2, with 8 bases that match TRBD1. CDR3 length equals 15 residues. This chain's CDR3 is CACSTGQGDTGELFF. The CDR3 DNA follows: TGTGCCTGCAGTACAGGACAGGGTGACACCGGGGAGCTGTTTTTT.

Note on this clonotype: Since a much larger clone is just one base distant, this may be a read error. The chain links TRBV5-8 to TRBJ2-2; the D gene is possibly TRBD2 (5 bases). CDR1 and CDR2 (germline): SGHTS, YDEGEE. The CDR3 sequence is 13 residues long. CDR3 region: CASSPTNTGDLFF. The CDR3 DNA is TGTGCCAGCAGCCCAACGAACACCGGGGATCTGTTTTTT.

This clonotype was seen once. Just one base apart from a much larger clone, this may be a read error. V gene TRBV28 combines with J gene TRBJ2-7; D perhaps matches TRBD2 (5 bases). The germline V gene encodes CDR1 MDHEN and CDR2 SYDVKM. The CDR3 extends over 13 amino acids. CDR3 nucleotides: TGTACCAGCAGTTCCGGGGTAAGCTACGAGCAGTACTTC. It is translated as CTSSSGVSYEQYF.

This clonotype turned up a few times. The junction does not match germline at one end; this may be a read error. The genes are TRBV11-2 and TRBJ2-7; D is unresolved. Germline assignment: CDR1 SGHAT and CDR2 FQNNGV. This CDR3 is built from 15 residues. CDR3 protein: CASSLATRCSYEKYF. In nucleotides, the CDR3 is TGTGCCAGCAGCTTAGCTACCCGCTGCTCCTACGAGAAGTACTTC.

There are a few counts of this clonotype. The chain uses TRBV7-3 and TRBJ2-2; 11 bases are a match to TRBD2. The CDR3 spans 19 residues. V lost 6 bases, J lost 0 bases, and 12 bases stayed unmatched. The germline CDR1 and CDR2 sequences are SGHTA and FQGTGA. The CDR3 DNA reads as TGTGCCAGCAGTTCCGGGACTAGCGGACAAAGAACGAACACCGGGGAGCTGTTTTTT. It codes for CASSSGTSGQRTNTGELFF.

V is TRBV6-2 or TRBV6-3 and J is TRBJ2-6; D is uncertain. Germline V gene data show CDR1 as MNHEY and CDR2 as SVGEGT. V was cut by 2 bases and J by 7 bases, with 15 bases left in between. This CDR3 is 16 amino acids long. The chain's CDR3 is CASSYPGSGGANVLTF. CDR3 nucleotide sequence: TGTGCCAGCAGTTACCCGGGTTCGGGCGGAGCCAACGTCCTGACTTTC.